This T cell receptor beta chain was identified during a study of cytomegalovirus exposure and HLA in healthy donors. Whole-study findings and limits: It was assumed in the presence/absence analyses that sequencing depth was roughly uniform across donors. In vitro, three CMV-associated chains proved specific for CMV antigens. What a later analysis showed was that several of the most significant clusters appeared linked to common viral pathogens. The study reported that TCR beta sequences accurately predicted HLA-A and HLA-B alleles in most subjects.

Comments on this clone: Antigen unknown.

This CDR3 region has 13 residues. The V end was cut by 3 bases, the J end by 5 bases, with 10 bases between. Germline V lookup: CDR1 SNHLY, CDR2 FYNNEI. It was with 60 Vbeta and 13 Jbeta primers that the PCR ran. TCRdb keeps only in-frame clones here, not all; method: immunoSEQ multiplex PCR. The table shows approximately 140,000 clones, with 70% to 85% occurring only once. J is TRBJ1-2 and V is TRBV2, with D unclear. This TCR was recovered from a woman aged 60-70 years in good health and CMV-seropositive. The sequenced sample consisted of PBMCs. The CDR3 DNA reads as TGTGCCAGCAGTGAGCTAGGAGATTATGGCTACACCTTC. This gives the protein CASSELGDYGYTF.